Reported below is one TCR beta chain. Its antigen is unknown. The germline V gene encodes CDR1 LNHDA and CDR2 SQIVND (reference sequence). The CDR3 length is 15 residues. V gave up 3 bases and J gave up 3 bases; unmatched junction bases: 4. This entry is derived from a study of cytomegalovirus exposure and HLA in healthy donors. At the level of the study: The early release's HLA-typed donors yielded 78 million or so unique TCRs. Study-level points and caveats: Most TCR sequences were seen very rarely across donors, but some public TCRs occurred in many.

A multiplex PCR was run with 60 Vbeta primers and 13 Jbeta primers. Only in-frame clones appear in the TCRdb table, and some are missing; sequencing was by immunoSEQ multiplex PCR. Of 65,000 to 85,000 clones in the sample, 80% to 90% were seen once. Sequencing was performed on PBMCs. V and J are TRBV19 and TRBJ1-2; 10 positions match TRBD1. This clonotype originated in a woman younger than 45 in good health and CMV-seronegative. For the CDR3, the DNA is TGTGCCAGTAGTATCCAGACAGGGGGCTACTATGGCTACACCTTC. Its translation is CASSIQTGGYYGYTF.